This T cell receptor beta chain was captured by sequencing in a study of memory CD4+ T cells and cytomegalovirus serostatus. About the study: Of the healthy Belgian adults, 8 to 10 were CMV seropositive and 24 seronegative.

General observations from the study: Each of approximately 61 CMV-associated TCRbeta sequences occurred in one to five individuals.

A remark on this clone: Its antigen is unknown.

TCRdb's copy holds only in-frame clones and misses some; the assay was immunoSEQ multiplex PCR. The sample consists of 25,000 to 30,000 clones, over 70% of them appearing once. Single viable CD3+CD4+CD8-CD45RO+ cells were sorted as the memory CD4+ T cells. Serostatus was set by detecting CMV pp150, pp28, p38, p52 IgG. The specimen sequenced was memory CD4+ T cells from blood. The clonotype originates from an adult in good health and CMV-seronegative.

In DNA form, the CDR3 reads TGTGCCAGCAGCTTAGAGGCGGGAGGTTCCGAGCAGTACTTC. Translation: CASSLEAGGSEQYF. The V gene is TRBV7-2, the J gene TRBJ2-7, with 8 bases that match TRBD2. The germline CDR1 and CDR2 sequences are SGHTA and FQGNSA. Trimming cost V 1 base and J 6 bases; bases outside gene matches: 5. This CDR3 region has 14 residues. Looking up the rest from reference TRBV7-2 and TRBJ2-7 gives the full variable domain: GAGVSQSPSNKVTEKGKDVELRCDPISGHTALYWYRQSLGQGLEFLIYFQGNSAPDKSGLPSDRFSAERTGGSVSTLTIQRTQQEDSAVYLCASSLEAGGSEQYFGPGTRLTVT.